Sequencing of this T cell receptor beta chain was carried out in a study of blood T cell repertoires in COVID-19. Original handling: Estimates of nucleated cell counts were drawn from the amplification of reference gene primers. The method was immunoSEQ multiplex PCR; TCRdb's version includes in-frame clones alone and lacks a portion of them. V and J calls plus clone size are reproduced from that table; the DNA served to infer D and trimming. Of about 380,000 clones in the sample, roughly 86% were seen once. The source of this sequence is a man aged 25 to 40 who had recovered from COVID-19. The sequencing input was PBMCs or T cells enriched from blood (not recorded which).

CDR3 residues: CASSLSGTSNSPLHF. CDR3 DNA sequence: TGTGCCAGCAGCTTGTCTGGGACATCCAATTCACCCCTCCACTTT. V gene TRBV7-8 combines with J gene TRBJ1-6; possible D gene TRBD1, 6 bases. Germline lookup yields CDR1 SGHVS and CDR2 FQNEAQ. The CDR3 totals 15 residues. The V gene lost 3 bases and the J gene lost 7 bases, with 13 bases spanning the gap.